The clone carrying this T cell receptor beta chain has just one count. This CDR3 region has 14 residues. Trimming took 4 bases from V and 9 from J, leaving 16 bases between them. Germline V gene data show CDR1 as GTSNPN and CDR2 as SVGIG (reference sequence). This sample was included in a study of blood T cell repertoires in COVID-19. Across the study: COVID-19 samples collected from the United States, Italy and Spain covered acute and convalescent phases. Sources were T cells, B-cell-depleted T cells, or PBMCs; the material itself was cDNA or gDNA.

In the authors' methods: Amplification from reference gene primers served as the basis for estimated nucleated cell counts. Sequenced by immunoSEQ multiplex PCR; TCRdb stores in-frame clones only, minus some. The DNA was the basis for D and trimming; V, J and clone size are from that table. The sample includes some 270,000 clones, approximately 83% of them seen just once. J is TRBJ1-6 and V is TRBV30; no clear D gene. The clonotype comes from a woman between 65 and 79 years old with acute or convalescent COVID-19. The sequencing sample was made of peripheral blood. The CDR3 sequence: CAWTATTSISPLHF. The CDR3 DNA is TGTGCCTGGACGGCCACCACTAGCATTTCACCCCTCCACTTT.